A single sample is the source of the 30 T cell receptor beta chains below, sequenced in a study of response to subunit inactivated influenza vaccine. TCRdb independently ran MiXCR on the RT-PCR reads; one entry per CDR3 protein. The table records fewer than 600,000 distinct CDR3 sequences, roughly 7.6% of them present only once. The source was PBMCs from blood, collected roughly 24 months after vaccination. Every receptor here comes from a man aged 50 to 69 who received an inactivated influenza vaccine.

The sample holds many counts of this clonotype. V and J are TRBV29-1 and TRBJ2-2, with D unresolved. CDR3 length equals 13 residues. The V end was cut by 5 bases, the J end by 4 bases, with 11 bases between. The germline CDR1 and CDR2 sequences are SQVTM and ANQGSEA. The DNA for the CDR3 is TGCAGCGTTTCGGTCCTTACCACCGGGGAGCTGTTTTTT. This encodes CSVSVLTTGELFF.

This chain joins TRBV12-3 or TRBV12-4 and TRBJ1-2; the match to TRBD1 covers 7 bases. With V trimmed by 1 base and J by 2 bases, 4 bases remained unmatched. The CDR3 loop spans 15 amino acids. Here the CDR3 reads CASSLGGQANYGYTF. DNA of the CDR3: TGTGCCAGCAGTTTAGGAGGACAGGCAAACTATGGCTACACCTTC.

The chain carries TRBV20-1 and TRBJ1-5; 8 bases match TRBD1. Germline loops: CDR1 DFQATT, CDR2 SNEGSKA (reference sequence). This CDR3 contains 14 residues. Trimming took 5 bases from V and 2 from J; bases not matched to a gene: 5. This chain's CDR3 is CSAGETGGNQPQHF. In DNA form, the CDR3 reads TGCAGTGCTGGCGAGACAGGGGGCAATCAGCCCCAGCATTTT.

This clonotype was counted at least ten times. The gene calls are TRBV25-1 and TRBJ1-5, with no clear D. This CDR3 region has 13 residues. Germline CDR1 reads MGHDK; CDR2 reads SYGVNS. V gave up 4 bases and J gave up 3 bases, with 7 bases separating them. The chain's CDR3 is CASSGRDNQPQHF. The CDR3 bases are TGTGCCAGCAGTGGGAGGGACAATCAGCCCCAGCATTTT. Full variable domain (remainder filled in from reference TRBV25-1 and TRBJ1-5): EADIYQTPRYLVIGTGKKITLECSQTMGHDKMYWYQQDPGMELHLIHYSYGVNSTEKGDLSSESTVSRIRTEHFPLTLESARPSHTSQYLCASSGRDNQPQHFGDGTRLSIL.

The CDR3 here is CASRNGHGYNEQFF. The CDR3, as DNA: TGTGCCAGCAGAAATGGACACGGATACAATGAGCAGTTCTTC. The gene calls are TRBV7-6 and TRBJ2-1; the D gene is possibly TRBD1 (5 bases). The V end was cut by 6 bases, the J end by 4 bases, with 13 bases between. The CDR3 is made up of 14 amino acids. Germline V CDR1 and CDR2: SGHVS, FNYEAQ.

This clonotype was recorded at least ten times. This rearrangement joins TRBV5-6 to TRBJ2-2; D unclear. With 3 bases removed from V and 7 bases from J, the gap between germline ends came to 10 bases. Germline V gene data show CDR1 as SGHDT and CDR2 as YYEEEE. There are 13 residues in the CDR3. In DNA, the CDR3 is TGTGCCAGCAGCTCCCAGTGGTACGGGGAGCTGTTTTTT. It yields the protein CASSSQWYGELFF.

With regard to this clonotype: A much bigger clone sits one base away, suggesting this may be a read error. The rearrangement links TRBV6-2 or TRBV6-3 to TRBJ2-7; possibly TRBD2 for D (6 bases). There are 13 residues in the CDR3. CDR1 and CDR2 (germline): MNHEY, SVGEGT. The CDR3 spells CTSSYAGTYEQYF. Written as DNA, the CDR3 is TGTACCAGCAGTTACGCGGGAACCTACGAGCAGTACTTC.

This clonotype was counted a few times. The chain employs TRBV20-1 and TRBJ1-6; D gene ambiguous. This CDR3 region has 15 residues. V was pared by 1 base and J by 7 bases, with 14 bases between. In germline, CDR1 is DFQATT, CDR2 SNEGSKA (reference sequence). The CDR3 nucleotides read TGCAGTGCTAGAGCCTTGACATTACGAAATTCACCCCTCCACTTT. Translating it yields CSARALTLRNSPLHF.

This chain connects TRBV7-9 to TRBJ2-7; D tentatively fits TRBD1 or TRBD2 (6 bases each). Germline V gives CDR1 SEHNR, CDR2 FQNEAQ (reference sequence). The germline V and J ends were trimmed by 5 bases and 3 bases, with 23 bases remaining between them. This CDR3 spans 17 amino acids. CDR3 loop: CASSPMGGHRTNYEQYF. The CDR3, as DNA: TGTGCCAGCAGCCCAATGGGGGGACACCGAACCAACTACGAGCAGTACTTC.

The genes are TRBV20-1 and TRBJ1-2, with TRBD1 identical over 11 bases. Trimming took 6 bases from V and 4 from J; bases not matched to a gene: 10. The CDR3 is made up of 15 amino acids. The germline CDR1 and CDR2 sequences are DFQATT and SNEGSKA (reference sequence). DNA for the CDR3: TGCAGTGCCGAGGACAGGGGGCTAATGGGCTATGGCTACACCTTC. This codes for CSAEDRGLMGYGYTF.

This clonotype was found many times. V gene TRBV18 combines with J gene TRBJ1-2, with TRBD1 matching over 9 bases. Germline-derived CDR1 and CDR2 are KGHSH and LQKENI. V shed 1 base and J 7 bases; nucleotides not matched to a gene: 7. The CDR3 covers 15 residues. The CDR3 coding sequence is TGTGCCAGCTCACCACGGGACAGGGAGGTTGGTGGCTACACCTTC. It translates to CASSPRDREVGGYTF.

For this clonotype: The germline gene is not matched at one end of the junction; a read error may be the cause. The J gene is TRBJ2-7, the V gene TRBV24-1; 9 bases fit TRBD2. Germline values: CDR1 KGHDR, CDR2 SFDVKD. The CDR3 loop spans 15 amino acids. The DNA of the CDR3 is TGTGCCACCAGTGATCAGCGGGAGGTCTCCTATGAGCAGTACTTC. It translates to CATSDQREVSYEQYF.

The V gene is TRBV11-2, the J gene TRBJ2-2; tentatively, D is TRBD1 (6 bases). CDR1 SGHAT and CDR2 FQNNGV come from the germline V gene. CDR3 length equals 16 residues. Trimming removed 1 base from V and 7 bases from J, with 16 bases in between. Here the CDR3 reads CASSLVAAGVIGELFF. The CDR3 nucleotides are TGTGCCAGCAGCTTAGTTGCGGCAGGGGTGATCGGGGAGCTGTTTTTT.

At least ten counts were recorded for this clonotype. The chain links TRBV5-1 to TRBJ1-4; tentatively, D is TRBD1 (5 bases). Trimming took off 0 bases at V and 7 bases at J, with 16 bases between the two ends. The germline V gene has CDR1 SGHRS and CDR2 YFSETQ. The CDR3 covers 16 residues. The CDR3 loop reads CASSLVGGNAAEKLFF. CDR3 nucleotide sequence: TGCGCCAGCAGCTTGGTCGGGGGGAATGCGGCTGAAAAACTGTTTTTT.

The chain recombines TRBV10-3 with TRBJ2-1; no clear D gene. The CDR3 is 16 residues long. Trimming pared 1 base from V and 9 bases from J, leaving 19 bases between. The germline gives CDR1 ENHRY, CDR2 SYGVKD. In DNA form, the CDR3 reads TGTGCCATCAGTGAGTACGCATCCCAAGCTAACCTTGAGCAGTTCTTC. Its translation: CAISEYASQANLEQFF.

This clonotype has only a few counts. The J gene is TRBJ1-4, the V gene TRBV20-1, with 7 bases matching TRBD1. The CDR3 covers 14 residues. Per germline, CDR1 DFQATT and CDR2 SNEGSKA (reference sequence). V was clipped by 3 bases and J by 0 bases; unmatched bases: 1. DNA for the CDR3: TGCAGTGCTAGGACAGGGCCAACTAATGAAAAACTGTTTTTT. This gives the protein CSARTGPTNEKLFF.

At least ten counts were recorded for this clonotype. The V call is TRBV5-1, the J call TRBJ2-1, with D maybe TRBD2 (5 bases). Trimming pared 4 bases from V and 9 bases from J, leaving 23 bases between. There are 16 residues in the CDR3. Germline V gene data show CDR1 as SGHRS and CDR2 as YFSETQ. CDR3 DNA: TGCGCCAGCAGCCCTCGACCAGCGGAGGTCGGAGGTGAGCAGTTCTTC. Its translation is CASSPRPAEVGGEQFF.

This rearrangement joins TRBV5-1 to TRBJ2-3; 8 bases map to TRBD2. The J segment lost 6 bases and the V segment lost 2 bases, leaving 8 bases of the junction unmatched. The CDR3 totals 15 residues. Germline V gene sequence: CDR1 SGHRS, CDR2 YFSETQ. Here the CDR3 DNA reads TGCGCCAGCAGCTTCTCCAGCGGGGGCGGGGATACGCAGTATTTT. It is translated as CASSFSSGGGDTQYF.

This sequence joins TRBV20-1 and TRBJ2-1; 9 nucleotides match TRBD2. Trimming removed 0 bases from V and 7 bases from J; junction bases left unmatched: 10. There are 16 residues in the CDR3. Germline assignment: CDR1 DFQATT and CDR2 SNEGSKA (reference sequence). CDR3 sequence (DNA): TGCAGTGCTAGAGATCGTCTAGCGGGATACCAGAATGAGCAGTTCTTC. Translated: CSARDRLAGYQNEQFF.

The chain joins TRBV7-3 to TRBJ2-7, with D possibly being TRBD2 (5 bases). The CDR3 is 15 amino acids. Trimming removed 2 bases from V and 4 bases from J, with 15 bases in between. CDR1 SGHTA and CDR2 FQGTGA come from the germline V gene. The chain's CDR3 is CASSLVGGFAYEQYF. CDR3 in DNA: TGTGCCAGCAGCTTAGTAGGCGGGTTTGCATACGAGCAGTACTTC.

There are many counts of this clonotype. The CDR3 loop is CASSLVSIGSSYEQYF. CDR3 coding DNA: TGTGCCAGCAGCTTAGTATCGATAGGCAGCTCCTACGAGCAGTACTTC. V and J are TRBV11-2 and TRBJ2-7; D unclear. V gave up 1 base and J gave up 0 bases, with 13 bases separating them. The germline V gene has CDR1 SGHAT and CDR2 FQNNGV. This CDR3 has 16 residues.

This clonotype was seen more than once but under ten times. Written as DNA, the CDR3 is TGTGCCACCAGCAGAGATTCCGCTGGGACAGTTTACACCGGGGAGCTGTTTTTT. This gives the protein CATSRDSAGTVYTGELFF. The rearrangement uses TRBV15 and TRBJ2-2; TRBD1 agrees at 7 bases. V shed 0 bases, J shed 3 bases, and the junction held 10 bases outside the gene matches. CDR1 is LNHNV and CDR2 is YYDKDF in the germline V gene (reference sequence). This CDR3 has 18 amino acids.

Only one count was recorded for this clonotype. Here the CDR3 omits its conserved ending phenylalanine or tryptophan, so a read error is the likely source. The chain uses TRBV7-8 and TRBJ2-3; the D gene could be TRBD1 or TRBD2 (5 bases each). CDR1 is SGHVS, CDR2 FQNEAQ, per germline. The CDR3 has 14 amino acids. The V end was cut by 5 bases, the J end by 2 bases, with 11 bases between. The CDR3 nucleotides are TGTGCCAGCAGCCTGGGACCAGTCACAGATACGCAGTATTAT. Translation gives CASSLGPVTDTQYY.

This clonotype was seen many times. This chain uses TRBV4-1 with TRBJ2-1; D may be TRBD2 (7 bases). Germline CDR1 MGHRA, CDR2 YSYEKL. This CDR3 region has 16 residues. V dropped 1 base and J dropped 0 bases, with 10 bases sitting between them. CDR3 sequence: CASSQGRGGSYNEQFF. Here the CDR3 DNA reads TGCGCCAGCAGCCAAGGGAGGGGGGGCTCCTACAATGAGCAGTTCTTC.

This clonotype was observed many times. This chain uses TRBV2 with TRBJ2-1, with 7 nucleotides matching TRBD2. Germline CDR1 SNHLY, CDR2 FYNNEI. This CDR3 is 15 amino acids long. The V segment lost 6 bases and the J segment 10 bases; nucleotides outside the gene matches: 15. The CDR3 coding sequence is TGTGCCAGCAGCCTTCAAGCGGGGCCAAGCGACGAGCAGTTCTTC. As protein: CASSLQAGPSDEQFF.

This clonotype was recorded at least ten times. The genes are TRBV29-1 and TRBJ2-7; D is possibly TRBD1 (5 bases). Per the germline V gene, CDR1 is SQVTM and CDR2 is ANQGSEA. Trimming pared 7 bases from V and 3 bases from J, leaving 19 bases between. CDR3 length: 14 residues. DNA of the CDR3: TGCAGCGCTGGGCGTCAGGGAATGAACTACGAGCAGTACTTC. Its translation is CSAGRQGMNYEQYF.

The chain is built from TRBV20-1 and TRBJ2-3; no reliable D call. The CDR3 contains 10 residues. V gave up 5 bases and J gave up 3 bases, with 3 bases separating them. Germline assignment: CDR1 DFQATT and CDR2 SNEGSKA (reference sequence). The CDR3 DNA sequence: TGCAGTGCTCCGACAGATACGCAGTATTTT. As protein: CSAPTDTQYF.

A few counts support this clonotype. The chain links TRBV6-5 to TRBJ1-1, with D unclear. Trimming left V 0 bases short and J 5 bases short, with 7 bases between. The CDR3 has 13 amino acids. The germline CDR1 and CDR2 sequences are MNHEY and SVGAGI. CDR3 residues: CASSYSPVTEAFF. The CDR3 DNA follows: TGTGCCAGCAGTTACTCGCCCGTGACTGAAGCTTTCTTT.

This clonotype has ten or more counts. The CDR3 loop reads CASNRDRPDTQYF. CDR3 bases: TGTGCCAGCAACCGGGACCGTCCAGATACGCAGTATTTT. The chain employs TRBV9 and TRBJ2-3; D is tentatively TRBD1 or TRBD2 (5 bases each). The CDR3 runs to 13 residues. Germline assignment: CDR1 SGDLS and CDR2 YYNGEE. With 6 bases removed from V and 4 bases from J, the gap between germline ends came to 12 bases.

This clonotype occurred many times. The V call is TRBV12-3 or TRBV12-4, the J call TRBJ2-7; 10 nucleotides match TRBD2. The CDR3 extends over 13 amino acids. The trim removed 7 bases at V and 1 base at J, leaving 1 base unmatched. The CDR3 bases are TGTGCCAGCATGACTAGCGGGTCCTACGAGCAGTACTTC. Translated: CASMTSGSYEQYF.